This record concerns one TCR beta chain sequence. This sample is part of a study of blood T cell repertoires in COVID-19. Overall study context: The United States, Italy and Spain were the sources of the acute and convalescent COVID-19 samples.

The repertoire was sequenced with immunoSEQ multiplex PCR; TCRdb's copy has only in-frame clones and lacks some. The table includes 25,000 to 30,000 clones, 88% detected once. Germline-derived CDR1 and CDR2 are LNHDA and SQIVND (reference sequence). The CDR3 extends over 19 amino acids. V was pared by 4 bases and J by 3 bases, with 18 bases of the junction left unmatched. The sequencing sample was made of peripheral blood. This sequence was found in a human donor in a cohort sampled during active COVID-19. The chain carries TRBV19 and TRBJ1-1, with 9 nucleotides matching TRBD1. For the CDR3, the DNA is TGTGCCAGTAGTACCCCCGCCCCGGACAGGGGCTATTGGGACACTGAAGCTTTCTTT. Its translation: CASSTPAPDRGYWDTEAFF.